These 17 T cell receptor beta chains share one sample of origin, sequenced in a study of shared clonotypes between healthy human individuals. Sequenced by immunoSEQ multiplex PCR; TCRdb stores in-frame clones only, minus some. The sample includes about 2.3 million clones, around 90% of them seen just once. The sample taken for sequencing was naive CD4+ T cells from PBMCs. Described subset: CD45RA+ positively selected. All receptors derive from a man aged 18 to 30 in good health. Some clones in this sample may be carry-over from other donors' samples.

A single count supports this clone. This rearrangement joins TRBV5-4 to TRBJ2-1, with TRBD1 matching over 8 bases. V lost 4 bases and J lost 6; bases outside the gene matches: 12. Germline V gene data show CDR1 as SGHNT and CDR2 as YYREEE (reference sequence). This CDR3 region has 16 residues. This CDR3 is CASSDPRTGSLNEQFF. In DNA, the CDR3 is TGTGCCAGCAGCGACCCCAGGACAGGGTCCCTCAATGAGCAGTTCTTC.

The chain employs TRBV7-9 and TRBJ1-5; D not certain. Per the germline V gene, CDR1 is SEHNR and CDR2 is FQNEAQ (reference sequence). The V end lost 2 bases, the J end lost 0 bases, and 11 bases lay between the germline ends. The CDR3 is 16 amino acids. The DNA for the CDR3 is TGTGCCAGCAGCTTAACGTATGGGGATAGCAATCAGCCCCAGCATTTT. This sequence encodes CASSLTYGDSNQPQHF.

The chain links TRBV4-2 to TRBJ2-1; no definite D call. The germline V gene has CDR1 LGHNA and CDR2 YNFKEQ. CDR3 length: 16 residues. The V and J ends lost 0 bases and 8 bases respectively, with 17 bases between them. The CDR3 region is CASSQERAPQVYEQFF. CDR3 bases: TGTGCCAGCAGCCAAGAAAGGGCCCCACAAGTTTATGAGCAGTTCTTC.

This chain joins TRBV28 and TRBJ2-2; D gene uncertain. This CDR3 contains 12 residues. Germline V gives CDR1 MDHEN, CDR2 SYDVKM. V was shortened by 7 bases and J by 6 bases, with 9 bases between the two germline ends. This CDR3 reads CASNSLPGELFF. The CDR3 DNA reads as TGTGCCAGCAACTCCCTTCCCGGGGAGCTGTTTTTT.

This rearrangement joins TRBV19 to TRBJ1-4; the match to TRBD1 covers 8 bases. Unmatched junction bases numbered 11, after V lost 4 bases and J lost 10 bases. The length of the CDR3 is 15 residues. CDR1 LNHDA and CDR2 SQIVND come from the germline V gene (reference sequence). CDR3 bases: TGTGCCAGTAGTAAAGCAGGGGGCGCGGAGCGAAAACTGTTTTTT. Translation: CASSKAGGAERKLFF.

Worth noting for this clone: The sample carries other DNA sequences with the same CDR3. The CDR3 nucleotides read TGTGCCAGCAGCGCAGGGGTCTCTGGAAACACCATATATTTT. It encodes CASSAGVSGNTIYF. The V gene is TRBV9, the J gene TRBJ1-3; D is possibly TRBD1 (6 bases). The CDR3 is made up of 14 amino acids. Trimming removed 3 bases from V and 0 bases from J, with 7 bases in between. In germline, CDR1 is SGDLS, CDR2 YYNGEE.

The V and J genes are TRBV28 and TRBJ1-4; weak D call: TRBD1 (6 bases). This CDR3 has 18 residues. V lost 6 bases and J 2 bases, leaving 22 bases between the germline ends. The germline gives CDR1 MDHEN, CDR2 SYDVKM. The CDR3 reads CASSPSDSSKVTNEKLFF. CDR3 sequence (DNA): TGTGCCAGCAGCCCTTCGGACAGTTCAAAGGTGACTAATGAAAAACTGTTTTTT. Complete variable domain (other parts from reference TRBV28 and TRBJ1-4): DVKVTQSSRYLVKRTGEKVFLECVQDMDHENMFWYRQDPGLGLRLIYFSYDVKMKEKGDIPEGYSVSREKKERFSLILESASTNQTSMYLCASSPSDSSKVTNEKLFFGSGTQLSVL.

The rearrangement links TRBV19 to TRBJ1-1; D not resolved. Trimming took 0 bases from V and 0 from J, leaving 8 bases between them. CDR1 is LNHDA, CDR2 SQIVND, per germline (reference sequence). The CDR3 sequence is 15 residues long. The CDR3 DNA reads as TGTGCCAGTAGTATAGAAGGCAGAGTGAACACTGAAGCTTTCTTT. Encoded protein: CASSIEGRVNTEAFF.

The J gene is TRBJ2-2, the V gene TRBV18; the D is unclear. V was cut by 1 base and J by 1 base, with 10 bases left in between. The length of the CDR3 is 16 residues. Germline CDR1 and CDR2: KGHSH and LQKENI. DNA of the CDR3: TGTGCCAGCTCACCACTCGGGCAGCGGAACACCGGGGAGCTGTTTTTT. This sequence encodes CASSPLGQRNTGELFF.

This clone was detected only a few times. The gene calls are TRBV28 and TRBJ1-1; perhaps TRBD1 as D (5 bases). The CDR3 has 12 amino acids. The V and J ends lost 7 bases and 8 bases respectively, with 14 bases between them. Germline V gene sequence: CDR1 MDHEN, CDR2 SYDVKM. CDR3: CASTPPGREAFF. CDR3 coding DNA: TGTGCCAGCACTCCTCCGGGGCGGGAAGCTTTCTTT.

The V call is TRBV30, the J call TRBJ1-2, with D unresolved. With 4 bases removed from V and 2 bases from J, the gap between germline ends came to 17 bases. There are 15 residues in the CDR3. Germline CDR1 GTSNPN, CDR2 SVGIG (reference sequence). This CDR3 reads CAWKDRRLKNYGYTF. CDR3 DNA sequence: TGTGCCTGGAAGGATCGACGACTGAAGAACTATGGCTACACCTTC.

The rearrangement joins TRBV7-3 to TRBJ1-1; D unclear. Trimming took off 2 bases at V and 2 bases at J, with 12 bases between the two ends. CDR1 and CDR2 (germline): SGHTA, FQGTGA. CDR3 length: 15 amino acids. CDR3 loop: CASSLFPIGNTEAFF. For the CDR3, the DNA is TGTGCCAGCAGCTTATTCCCAATCGGCAACACTGAAGCTTTCTTT.

This clone was detected only once. The rearrangement joins TRBV9 to TRBJ1-3; no clear D. Per the germline V gene, CDR1 is SGDLS and CDR2 is YYNGEE. The CDR3 has 15 residues. V shed 3 bases and J shed 11 bases, with 21 bases lying between them. CDR3 loop: CASSASLAVGSAIYF. CDR3 in DNA: TGTGCCAGCAGCGCCTCCCTGGCGGTTGGTTCGGCCATATATTTT.

This clone was observed a few times. The chain carries TRBV7-9 and TRBJ1-4; D unresolved. The germline CDR1 and CDR2 sequences are SEHNR and FQNEAQ (reference sequence). The CDR3 extends over 14 amino acids. The germline V and J ends were trimmed by 2 bases and 7 bases, with 11 bases remaining between them. The CDR3 reads CASSLSAGGEKLFF. In DNA form, the CDR3 reads TGTGCCAGCAGCTTATCCGCGGGTGGTGAAAAACTGTTTTTT.

The chain carries TRBV2 and TRBJ2-7; 7 nucleotides match TRBD1. The germline V gene has CDR1 SNHLY and CDR2 FYNNEI. This CDR3 spans 13 amino acids. With 8 bases clipped from V and 9 bases from J, the junction kept 13 bases outside the gene matches. The CDR3 reads CASRDSVSHGQYF. CDR3 nucleotides: TGTGCCAGCCGGGACAGCGTTTCCCACGGGCAGTACTTC. Full variable domain (missing parts from reference TRBV2 and TRBJ2-7): EPEVTQTPSHQVTQMGQEVILRCVPISNHLYFYWYRQILGQKVEFLVSFYNNEISEKSEIFDDQFSVERPDGSNFTLKIRSTKLEDSAMYFCASRDSVSHGQYFGPGTRLTVT.

This chain connects TRBV9 to TRBJ2-4; 9 bases align to TRBD1. The CDR3 covers 15 residues. Germline V CDR1 and CDR2: SGDLS, YYNGEE. Trimming took 4 bases from V and 7 from J; bases not matched to a gene: 9. CDR3 nucleotides: TGTGCCAGCAGCCTCCGACCGGGACAGGGTAACATTCAGTACTTC. Its protein product is CASSLRPGQGNIQYF.

This clone appeared a single time. The V call is TRBV28, the J call TRBJ1-1; 7 bases are a match to TRBD1. The V gene's germline CDR1 is MDHEN and CDR2 SYDVKM. CDR3 length: 14 residues. V lost 4 bases and J lost 9; bases outside the gene matches: 11. The CDR3 DNA sequence: TGTGCCAGCAGTTCAGGGGGACGGCTACTTAAAGCTTTCTTT. Amino acids: CASSSGGRLLKAFF.